This TCR beta chain derives from a study of beta chain features in type 1 diabetes. What was sequenced were expressed TCRB transcripts, since all of the isolated RNA had been reverse transcribed. Measured with immunoSEQ multiplex PCR; TCRdb has only the in-frame clones, and not every one. The data hold about 290,000 clones, with approximately 8.1% observed a single time. This clone was observed a handful of times. Its antigen is undetermined. The study, taken as a whole, reports: There was a possibility that cDNA sequencing over-represented cells with high TCR expression.

Germline CDR1 and CDR2: SGHTA and FQGNSA. The V end lost 2 bases, the J end lost 6 bases, and 8 bases lay between the germline ends. The length of the CDR3 is 13 residues. V gene TRBV7-2 combines with J gene TRBJ1-5; D not certain. The clonotype originates from a woman aged 18-29 years in good health. Sequencing was carried out using central memory CD4+ T cells from blood. The CDR3 bases are TGTGCCAGCAGCTTACGTTCGGGTCAGCCCCAGCATTTT. Translation gives CASSLRSGQPQHF.